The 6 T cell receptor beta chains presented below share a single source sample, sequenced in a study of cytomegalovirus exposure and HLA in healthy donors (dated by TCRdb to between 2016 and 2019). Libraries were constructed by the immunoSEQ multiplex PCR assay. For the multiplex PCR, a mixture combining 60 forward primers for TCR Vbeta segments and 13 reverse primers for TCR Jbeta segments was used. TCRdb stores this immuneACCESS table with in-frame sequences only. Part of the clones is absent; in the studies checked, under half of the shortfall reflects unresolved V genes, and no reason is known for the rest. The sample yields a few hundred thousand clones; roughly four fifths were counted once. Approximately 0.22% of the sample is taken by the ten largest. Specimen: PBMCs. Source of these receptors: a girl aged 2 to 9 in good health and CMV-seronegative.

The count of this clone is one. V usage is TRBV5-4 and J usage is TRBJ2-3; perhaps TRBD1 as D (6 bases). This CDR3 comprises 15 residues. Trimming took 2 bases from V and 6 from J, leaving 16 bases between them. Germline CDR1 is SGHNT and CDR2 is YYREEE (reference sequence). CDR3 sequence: CASSLWTARGDTQYF. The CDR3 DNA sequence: TGTGCCAGCAGCTTATGGACAGCACGAGGGGATACGCAGTATTTT.

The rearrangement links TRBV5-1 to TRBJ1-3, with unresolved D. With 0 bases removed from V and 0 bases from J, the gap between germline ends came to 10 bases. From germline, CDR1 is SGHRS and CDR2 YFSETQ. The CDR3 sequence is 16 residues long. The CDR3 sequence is CASSLGELSSGNTIYF. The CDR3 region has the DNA TGCGCCAGCAGCTTGGGTGAGCTATCCTCTGGAAACACCATATATTTT.

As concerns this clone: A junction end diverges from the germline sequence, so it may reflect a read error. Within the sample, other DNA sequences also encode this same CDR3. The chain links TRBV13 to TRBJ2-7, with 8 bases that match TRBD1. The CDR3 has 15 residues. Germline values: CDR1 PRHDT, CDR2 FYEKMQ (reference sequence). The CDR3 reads CASSPGTGRLYEQYF. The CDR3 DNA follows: TGCGCCAGCAGCCCGGGGACAGGAAGGCTTTACGAGCAGTACTTC. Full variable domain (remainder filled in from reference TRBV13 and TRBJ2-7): AAGVIQSPRHLIKEKRETATLKCYPIPRHDTVYWYQQGPGQDPQFLISFYEKMQSDKGSIPDRFSAQQFSDYHSELNMSSLELGDSALYFCASSPGTGRLYEQYFGPGTRLTVT.

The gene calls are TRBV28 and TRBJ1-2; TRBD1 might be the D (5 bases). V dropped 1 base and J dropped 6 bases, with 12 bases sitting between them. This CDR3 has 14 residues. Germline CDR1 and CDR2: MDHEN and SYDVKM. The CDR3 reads CASSLSVRGDGYTF. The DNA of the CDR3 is TGTGCCAGCAGTTTATCCGTTAGGGGCGATGGCTACACCTTC.

The CDR3 DNA sequence: TGTGCCAGCAGCCGAGCGGACGGGAAAAGCTACACCTTC. Protein: CASSRADGKSYTF. V usage is TRBV5-6 and J usage is TRBJ1-2; D is undetermined. The CDR3 is 13 residues long. The germline V and J ends were trimmed by 4 bases and 9 bases, with 16 bases remaining between them. Germline CDR1 and CDR2: SGHDT and YYEEEE.

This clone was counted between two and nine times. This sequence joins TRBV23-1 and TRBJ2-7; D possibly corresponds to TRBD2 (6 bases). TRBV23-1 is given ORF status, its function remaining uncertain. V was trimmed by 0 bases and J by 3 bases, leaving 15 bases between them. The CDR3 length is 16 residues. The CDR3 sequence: CASSQSRTGGHYEQYF. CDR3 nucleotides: TGCGCCAGCAGTCAATCTCGGACTGGAGGGCACTACGAGCAGTACTTC.